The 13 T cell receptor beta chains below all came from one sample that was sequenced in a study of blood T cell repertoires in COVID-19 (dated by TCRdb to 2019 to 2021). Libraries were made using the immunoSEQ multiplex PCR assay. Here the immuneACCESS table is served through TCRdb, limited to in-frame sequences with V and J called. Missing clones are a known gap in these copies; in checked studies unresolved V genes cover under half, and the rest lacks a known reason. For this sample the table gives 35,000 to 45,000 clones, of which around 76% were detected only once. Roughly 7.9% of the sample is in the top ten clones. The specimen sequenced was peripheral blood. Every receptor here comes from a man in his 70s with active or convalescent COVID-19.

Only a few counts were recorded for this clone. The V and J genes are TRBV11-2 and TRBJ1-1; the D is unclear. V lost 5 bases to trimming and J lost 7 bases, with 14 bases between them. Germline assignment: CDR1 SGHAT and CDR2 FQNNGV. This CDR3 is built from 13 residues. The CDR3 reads CASSPTREGEAFF. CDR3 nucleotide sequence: TGTGCCAGCAGCCCCACGAGGGAGGGTGAAGCTTTCTTT.

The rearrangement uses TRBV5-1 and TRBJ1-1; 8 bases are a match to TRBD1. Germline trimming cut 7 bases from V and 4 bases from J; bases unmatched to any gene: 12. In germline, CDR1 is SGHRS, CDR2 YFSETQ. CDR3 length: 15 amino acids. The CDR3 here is CASSDRALGSTEAFF. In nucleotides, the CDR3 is TGCGCCAGCTCGGACAGGGCCCTCGGAAGCACTGAAGCTTTCTTT.

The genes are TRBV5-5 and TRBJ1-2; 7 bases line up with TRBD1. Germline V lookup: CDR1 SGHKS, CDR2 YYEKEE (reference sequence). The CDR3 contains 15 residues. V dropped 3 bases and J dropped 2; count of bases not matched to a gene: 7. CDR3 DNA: TGTGCCAGCAGCTCGGGGGGGACAGAGAACTATGGCTACACCTTC. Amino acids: CASSSGGTENYGYTF.

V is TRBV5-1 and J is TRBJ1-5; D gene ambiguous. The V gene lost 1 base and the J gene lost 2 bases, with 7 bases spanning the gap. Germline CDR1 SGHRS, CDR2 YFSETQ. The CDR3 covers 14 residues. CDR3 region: CASSLWAGNQPQHF. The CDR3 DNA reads TGCGCCAGCAGCTTGTGGGCAGGCAATCAGCCCCAGCATTTT.

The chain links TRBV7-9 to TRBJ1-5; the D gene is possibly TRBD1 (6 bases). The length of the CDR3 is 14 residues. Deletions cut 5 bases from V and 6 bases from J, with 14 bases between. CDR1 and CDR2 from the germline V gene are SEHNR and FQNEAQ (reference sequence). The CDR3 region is CASSVQGTGQPQHF. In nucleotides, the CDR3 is TGTGCCAGCAGCGTACAGGGAACGGGTCAGCCCCAGCATTTT.

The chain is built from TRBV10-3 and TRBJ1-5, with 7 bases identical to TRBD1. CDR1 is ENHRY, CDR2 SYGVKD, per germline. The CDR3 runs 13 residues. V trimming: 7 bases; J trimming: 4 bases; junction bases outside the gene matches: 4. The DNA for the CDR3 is TGTGCCATCACCCAGGGGGAGAATCAGCCCCAGCATTTT. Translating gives CAITQGENQPQHF.

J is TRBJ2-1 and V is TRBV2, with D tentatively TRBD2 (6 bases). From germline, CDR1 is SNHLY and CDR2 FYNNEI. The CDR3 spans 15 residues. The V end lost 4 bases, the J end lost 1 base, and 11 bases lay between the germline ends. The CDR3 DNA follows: TGTGCCAGCAGTGGGAGGGGACCTTCCTACAATGAGCAGTTCTTC. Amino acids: CASSGRGPSYNEQFF.

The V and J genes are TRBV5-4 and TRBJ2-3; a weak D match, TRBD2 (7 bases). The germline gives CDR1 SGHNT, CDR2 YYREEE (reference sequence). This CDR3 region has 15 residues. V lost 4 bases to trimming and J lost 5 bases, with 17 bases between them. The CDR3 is CASSDRTRSLDTQYF. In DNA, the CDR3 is TGTGCCAGCAGCGACAGGACTAGATCATTAGATACGCAGTATTTT.

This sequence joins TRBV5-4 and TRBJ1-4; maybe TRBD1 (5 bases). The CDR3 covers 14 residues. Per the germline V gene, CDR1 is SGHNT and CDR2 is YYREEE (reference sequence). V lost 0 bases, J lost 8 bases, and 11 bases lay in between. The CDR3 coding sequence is TGTGCCAGCAGCTTGGCGAGGACAACAGAAAAACTGTTTTTT. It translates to CASSLARTTEKLFF. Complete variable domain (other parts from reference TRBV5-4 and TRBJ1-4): ETGVTQSPTHLIKTRGQQVTLRCSSQSGHNTVSWYQQALGQGPQFIFQYYREEENGRGNFPPRFSGLQFPNYSSELNVNALELDDSALYLCASSLARTTEKLFFGSGTQLSVL.

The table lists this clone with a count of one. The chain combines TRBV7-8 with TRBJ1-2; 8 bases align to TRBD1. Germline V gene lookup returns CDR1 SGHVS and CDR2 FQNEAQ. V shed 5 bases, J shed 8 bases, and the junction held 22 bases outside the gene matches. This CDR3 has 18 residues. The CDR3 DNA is TGTGCCAGCAGCGGGGGTGGACAGGGAGTCTCTCGGTGGTTCGGCTACACCTTC. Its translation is CASSGGGQGVSRWFGYTF.

CDR3 DNA: TGTGCCAGTAAGGCGGGAGACGGCTACACCTTC. Protein product: CASKAGDGYTF. This chain connects TRBV19 to TRBJ1-2; D is undetermined. Germline V gives CDR1 LNHDA, CDR2 SQIVND (reference sequence). There are 11 residues in the CDR3. V was trimmed by 7 bases and J by 8 bases, leaving 11 bases between them.

The CDR3 nucleotides read TGTGCCAGCAGCGTAGCCGGGACAGGGGCCTATGGCTACACCTTC. Its protein is CASSVAGTGAYGYTF. The chain employs TRBV9 and TRBJ1-2; 10 bases fit TRBD1. The CDR3 has 15 residues. V was pared by 0 bases and J by 4 bases, with 3 bases of the junction left unmatched. From germline, CDR1 is SGDLS and CDR2 YYNGEE.

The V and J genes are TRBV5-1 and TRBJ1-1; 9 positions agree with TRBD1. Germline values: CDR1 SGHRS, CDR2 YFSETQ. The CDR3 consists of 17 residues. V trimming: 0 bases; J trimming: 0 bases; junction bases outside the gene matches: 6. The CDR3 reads CASSLGGQGGMNTEAFF. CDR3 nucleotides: TGCGCCAGCAGCTTGGGGGGACAGGGTGGGATGAACACTGAAGCTTTCTTT.